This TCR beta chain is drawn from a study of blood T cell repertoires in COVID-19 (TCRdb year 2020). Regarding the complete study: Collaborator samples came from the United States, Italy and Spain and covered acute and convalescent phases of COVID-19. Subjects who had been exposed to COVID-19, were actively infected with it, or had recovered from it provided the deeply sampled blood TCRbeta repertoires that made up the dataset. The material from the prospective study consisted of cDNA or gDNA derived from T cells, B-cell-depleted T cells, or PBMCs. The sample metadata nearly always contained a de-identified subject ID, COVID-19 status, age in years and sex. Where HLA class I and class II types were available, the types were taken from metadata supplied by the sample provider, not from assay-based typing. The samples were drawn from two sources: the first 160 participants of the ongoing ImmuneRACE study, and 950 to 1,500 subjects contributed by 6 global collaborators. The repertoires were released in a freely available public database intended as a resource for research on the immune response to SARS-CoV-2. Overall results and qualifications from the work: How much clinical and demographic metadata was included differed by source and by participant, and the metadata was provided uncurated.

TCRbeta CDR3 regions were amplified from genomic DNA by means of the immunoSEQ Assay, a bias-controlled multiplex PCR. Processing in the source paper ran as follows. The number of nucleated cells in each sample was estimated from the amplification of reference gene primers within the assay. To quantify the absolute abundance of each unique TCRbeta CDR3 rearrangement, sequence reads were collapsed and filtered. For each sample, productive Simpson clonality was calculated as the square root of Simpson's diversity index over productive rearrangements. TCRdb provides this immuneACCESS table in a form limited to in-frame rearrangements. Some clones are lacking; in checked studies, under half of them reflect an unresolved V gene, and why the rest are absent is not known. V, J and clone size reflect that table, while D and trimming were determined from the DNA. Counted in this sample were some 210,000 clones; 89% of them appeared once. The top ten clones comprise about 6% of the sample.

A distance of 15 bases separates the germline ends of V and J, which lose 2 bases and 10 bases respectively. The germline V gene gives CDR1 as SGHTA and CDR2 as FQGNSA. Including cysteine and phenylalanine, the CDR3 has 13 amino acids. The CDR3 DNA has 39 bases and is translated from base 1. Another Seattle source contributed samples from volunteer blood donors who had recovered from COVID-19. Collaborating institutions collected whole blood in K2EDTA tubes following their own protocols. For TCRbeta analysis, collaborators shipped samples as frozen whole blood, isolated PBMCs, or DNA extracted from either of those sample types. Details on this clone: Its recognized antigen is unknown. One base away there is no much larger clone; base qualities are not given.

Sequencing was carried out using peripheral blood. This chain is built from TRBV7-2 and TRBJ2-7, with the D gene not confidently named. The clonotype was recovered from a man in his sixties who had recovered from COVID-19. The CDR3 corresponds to CASSLLASLTQYF. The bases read TGTGCCAGCAGCTTATTGGCAAGTCTTACCCAGTACTTC.